This T cell receptor beta chain was recorded in a study of blood T cell repertoires in COVID-19. Residents of about two dozen US areas, aged roughly 18 to 89 years, made up the participants. Libraries were prepared by immunoSEQ multiplex PCR; TCRdb keeps only in-frame clonotypes and omits some of them. The repertoire holds approximately 140,000 clones, with around 87% as singletons. Specimen: PBMCs or T cells enriched from blood (not recorded which). The sequence was obtained from a woman under 40 with acute COVID-19.

The CDR3, as DNA: TGTGCCGGCGGGGGTACTAATAGCAATCAGCCCCAGCATTTT. Protein: CAGGGTNSNQPQHF. This chain joins TRBV6-6 and TRBJ1-5; possible D gene TRBD1, 5 bases. The CDR3 sequence is 14 residues long. Trimming took off 11 bases at V and 0 bases at J, with 14 bases between the two ends. CDR1 is MNHNY, CDR2 SVGAGI, per germline (reference sequence).